This TCR beta chain was found in a study of beta chain features in type 1 diabetes. Points from the study as a whole: The naive, central memory and Treg TCRB repertoires of patients appeared to be more similar to one another than those of healthy donors. Within each of all four CD4+ subsets, Type 1 diabetes patients had TCRB CDR3s that were moderately but significantly shorter.

It was via CD45RO/CCR7/CD25/CD127/CD95/CD27 that CD4+ naive, central memory, regulatory and stem cell-like memory cells were sorted. Expressed TCRB transcripts were sequenced after all isolated RNA was converted to cDNA. TCRdb keeps only in-frame clones here, not all; method: immunoSEQ multiplex PCR. The sample lists roughly 250,000 clones, 55% to 70% occurring once. Points on this clone: Its specificity is unknown.

CDR1 SSHAT and CDR2 FNYEAQ come from the germline V gene (reference sequence). The CDR3 runs 15 residues. Trimming cost V 4 bases and J 4 bases; bases outside gene matches: 6. Sequencing used naive CD4+ T cells from blood. The receptor's source is a man in his thirties or forties in good health. The rearrangement joins TRBV7-7 to TRBJ2-1, with 8 bases that match TRBD2. The CDR3 spells CASSSSGSPYNEQFF. CDR3 DNA sequence: TGTGCCAGCAGCTCTAGCGGGTCCCCTTACAATGAGCAGTTCTTC.